The rows below give T cell receptor beta chains drawn from one sample of a study of blood T cell repertoires in COVID-19. Profiling relied on immunoSEQ multiplex PCR, and the TCRdb table lists in-frame clones only, not all of them. There are 250,000 to 350,000 clones in the sample; around 84% occur only once, and more than 1.4% lies in the top ten. Material: peripheral blood. These receptors were obtained from a human donor with COVID-19, enrolled during active disease. The donor label of this sample is uncertain. Both conserved end residues are part of each CDR3. Each record gives: clone size, V gene, D gene, J gene, CDR3 DNA, CDR3 protein. A D gene is named only where the DNA matches it firmly. Clone size is given for some rows only: seen once, a few or many times, or a class if the clone is expanded.

size: .; V: TRBV6-5; D: .; J: TRBJ1-5; DNA: TGTGCCAGCCATTCCCAATTCAATCAGCCCCAGCATTTT; CDR3: CASHSQFNQPQHF
size: .; V: TRBV7-9; D: .; J: TRBJ2-7; DNA: TGTGCCAGCAGCTTGGGGGGAAACATCGAGCAGTACTTC; CDR3: CASSLGGNIEQYF
size: .; V: TRBV30; D: .; J: TRBJ1-2; DNA: TGTGCCTGGAGCCTACGGGGGGGATCATCTAACTATGGCTACACCTTC; CDR3: CAWSLRGGSSNYGYTF
size: .; V: TRBV19; D: .; J: TRBJ1-1; DNA: TGTGCCAGCTCGGACAGCTCGAACACTGAAGCTTTCTTT; CDR3: CASSDSSNTEAFF
size: .; V: TRBV2; D: TRBD1; J: TRBJ2-5; DNA: TGTGCCAGCACCCAGACAGGGGGCGGGGATGAGACCCAGTACTTC; CDR3: CASTQTGGGDETQYF
size: once; V: TRBV11-2; D: .; J: TRBJ2-3; DNA: TGTGCCAGCTCCAACTTCCAGGGTGTAGGACGAGATACGCAGTATTTT; CDR3: CASSNFQGVGRDTQYF
size: .; V: TRBV11-3; D: .; J: TRBJ2-1; DNA: TGTGCCAGCAGCTTAGCGGGAGTCTCTTACAATGAGCAGTTCTTC; CDR3: CASSLAGVSYNEQFF
size: .; V: TRBV5-1; D: .; J: TRBJ2-7; DNA: TGCGCCAGCAGTCTTGAGGGTATCGAGCAGTACTTC; CDR3: CASSLEGIEQYF
size: .; V: TRBV6-5; D: TRBD1; J: TRBJ2-5; DNA: TGTGCCAGCGGGTTGGACAGGGGAATGGGGACCCAGTACTTC; CDR3: CASGLDRGMGTQYF
size: .; V: TRBV29-1; D: .; J: TRBJ2-1; DNA: TGCAGCGTTCGACCTCAAGGGGGGGCCGAGGAGCAGTTCTTC; CDR3: CSVRPQGGAEEQFF
size: .; V: TRBV28; D: .; J: TRBJ1-6; DNA: TGTGCCAGCAGTTTTGTCAGGATCAATAATTCACCCCTCCACTTT; CDR3: CASSFVRINNSPLHF
size: .; V: TRBV19; D: .; J: TRBJ1-1; DNA: TGTGCCAGTTGGCGGGCTGAAGCTTTCTTT; CDR3: CASWRAEAFF